A selection of T cell receptor beta chains follows, all from one sample in a study of response to subunit inactivated influenza vaccine. TCRdb re-derived calls from the RT-PCR reads in MiXCR, one entry per CDR3 protein. In the table there are roughly 760,000 distinct CDR3 sequences, 21% of which are singletons. Sample: PBMCs from blood, taken more than 4 days after vaccination. These receptors were obtained from a man in his forties or fifties who received an inactivated influenza vaccine. Both conserved end residues are part of each CDR3. The D gene is left open where the match is weak. Size is stated for part of the rows, as once, few or many counts, or as a class when the clone is expanded.

j_call v_call cdr3_length d_call clone_size cdr3_aa cdr3_nt
TRBJ2-1 TRBV6-5 15 TRBD2 few CASSYLISGSSEQFF TGTGCCAGCAGTTACTTGATCAGCGGGAGTTCTGAGCAGTTCTTC
TRBJ1-1 TRBV11-2 15 NA NA CASSLDRGDNTEAFF TGTGCCAGCAGCTTAGACAGGGGCGACAACACTGAAGCTTTCTTT
TRBJ2-5 TRBV5-1 17 TRBD1 NA CASSLGPGQGGGETQYF TGCGCCAGCAGCTTGGGGCCGGGACAGGGAGGCGGAGAGACCCAGTACTTC
TRBJ1-2 TRBV5-8 16 TRBD1 few CASSVTTGTVVRGYTF TGTGCCAGCAGCGTAACAACCGGGACAGTCGTCCGCGGCTACACCTTC
TRBJ1-4 TRBV11-2 17 NA few CASSLAGPAWANEKLFF TGTGCCAGCAGCTTAGCCGGCCCAGCGTGGGCTAATGAAAAACTGTTTTTT
TRBJ2-7 TRBV4-1 13 NA NA CASSQGWAYEQYF TGCGCCAGCAGCCAAGGTTGGGCCTACGAGCAGTACTTC
TRBJ2-3 TRBV4-2 17 NA NA CASSQEWVGVFTDTQYF TGTGCCAGCAGCCAAGAGTGGGTAGGGGTATTCACAGATACGCAGTATTTT
TRBJ1-1 TRBV19 11 TRBD1 few CASTETGTAFF TGTGCCAGTACCGAGACAGGGACGGCTTTCTTT
TRBJ1-5 TRBV2 13 TRBD1 NA CASSETGDQPQHF TGTGCCAGCAGTGAAACAGGGGATCAGCCCCAGCATTTT
TRBJ1-2 TRBV6-1 13 NA few CASSEARGSGYTF TGTGCCAGCAGTGAAGCGAGGGGTTCGGGCTACACCTTC
TRBJ2-1 TRBV28 12 TRBD1 NA CAGRTGYNEQFF TGTGCCGGCCGGACAGGGTACAATGAGCAGTTCTTC
TRBJ1-1 TRBV7-9 17 TRBD1 few CASSYGTGVGWHTEAFF TGTGCCAGCAGCTACGGGACAGGGGTTGGTTGGCACACTGAAGCTTTCTTT
TRBJ2-5 TRBV10-3 15 TRBD2 NA CAISSTSGGKETQYF TGTGCCATCAGCTCCACTAGCGGGGGAAAGGAGACCCAGTACTTC
TRBJ2-2 TRBV12-3/TRBV12-4 14 TRBD1 few CASWDRGETGELFF TGTGCCAGTTGGGACAGGGGAGAGACCGGGGAGCTGTTTTTT
TRBJ1-1 TRBV19 17 TRBD1 few CASSLIPGQGTYTEAFF TGTGCCAGTAGTCTCATTCCGGGACAGGGCACATACACTGAAGCTTTCTTT